The 27 T cell receptor beta chains in this list originate from one sample, sequenced in a study of blood T cell repertoires in COVID-19. Sequenced by immunoSEQ multiplex PCR; TCRdb stores in-frame clones only, minus some. The table shows 200,000 to 250,000 clones, with 65% to 85% occurring only once. Source material: PBMCs or T cells enriched from blood (not recorded which). These receptors all come from a woman aged 40 to 49 with acute COVID-19.

This clone was picked up one time. The chain recombines TRBV28 with TRBJ2-1, with D uncertain. The CDR3 has 14 residues. CDR1 is MDHEN, CDR2 SYDVKM, per germline. Trimming left V 8 bases short and J 2 bases short, with 13 bases between. The CDR3 DNA is TGTGCCAGCCATCCTGAGGCTACCTACAATGAGCAGTTCTTC. Protein product: CASHPEATYNEQFF.

This CDR3 reads CSVEPSTKPETQYF. CDR3 sequence (DNA): TGCAGCGTTGAACCCTCGACTAAGCCCGAGACCCAGTACTTC. The chain couples TRBV29-1 to TRBJ2-5; maybe TRBD2 (5 bases). Germline loops: CDR1 SQVTM, CDR2 ANQGSEA. This CDR3 contains 14 residues. The germline V and J ends were trimmed by 2 bases and 5 bases, with 15 bases remaining between them.

The chain combines TRBV19 with TRBJ1-1, with D possibly being TRBD1 (6 bases). Trimming took 4 bases from V and 5 from J, leaving 20 bases between them. Per germline, CDR1 LNHDA and CDR2 SQIVND (reference sequence). This CDR3 region has 16 residues. The CDR3 spells CASSTTRTGGGTEAFF. The CDR3 bases are TGTGCCAGTAGTACTACTAGGACGGGAGGGGGAACTGAAGCTTTCTTT.

This chain connects TRBV9 to TRBJ1-2; 7 bases align to TRBD1. The CDR3 covers 15 residues. CDR1 is SGDLS, CDR2 YYNGEE, per germline. Trimming at V came to 4 bases and at J to 3 bases, leaving 9 bases not matched to a gene. The CDR3 reads CASSPGQARDYGYTF. The CDR3 nucleotides read TGTGCCAGCAGCCCTGGACAGGCTCGGGACTATGGCTACACCTTC.

The genes are TRBV19 and TRBJ1-1; TRBD1 matches at 8 bases. Germline trimming cut 9 bases from V and 0 bases from J; bases unmatched to any gene: 9. This CDR3 spans 15 amino acids. Germline lookup yields CDR1 LNHDA and CDR2 SQIVND (reference sequence). CDR3 DNA sequence: TGTGCCAGCCGGGACAGGAGGCCTATGAACACTGAAGCTTTCTTT. Translated, it gives CASRDRRPMNTEAFF.

V gene TRBV28 combines with J gene TRBJ1-6, with D possibly matching TRBD1 (6 bases). The germline CDR1 and CDR2 sequences are MDHEN and SYDVKM. V was trimmed by 3 bases and J by 7 bases, leaving 13 bases between them. The CDR3 length is 15 residues. The CDR3 loop reads CASSLADSRNSPLHF. The CDR3 region has the DNA TGTGCCAGCAGTTTGGCGGACAGCCGAAATTCACCCCTCCACTTT.

This rearrangement joins TRBV7-9 to TRBJ2-7, with D maybe TRBD1 (5 bases). This CDR3 comprises 14 residues. V was clipped by 5 bases and J by 5 bases, with 16 bases between them. Germline V gene sequence: CDR1 SEHNR, CDR2 FQNEAQ (reference sequence). This chain's CDR3 is CASSPTDSTHEQYF. The CDR3 nucleotides read TGTGCCAGCAGCCCGACCGACAGCACCCACGAGCAGTACTTC.

The chain links TRBV12-5 to TRBJ2-3; 8 bases map to TRBD2. Per germline, CDR1 LGHNT and CDR2 FRNRAP. V shed 7 bases, J shed 2 bases, and the junction held 5 bases outside the gene matches. CDR3 length equals 14 residues. For the CDR3, the DNA is TGTGCTAGTGCTCCGGGGGGGCTCACAGATACGCAGTATTTT. This gives the protein CASAPGGLTDTQYF.

This chain links TRBV6-6 with TRBJ1-1; 7 bases fit TRBD1. The V gene end was trimmed by 5 bases and the J gene end by 7 bases; junction bases not matched to a gene: 7. The CDR3 has 13 residues. Germline V CDR1 and CDR2: MNHNY, SVGAGI (reference sequence). CDR3 in amino acids: CASSRSTGLEAFF. The CDR3 coding sequence is TGTGCCAGCAGTCGATCGACAGGGCTTGAAGCTTTCTTT.

As concerns this clone: In the same sample, other DNA sequences code for this CDR3. This chain uses TRBV19 with TRBJ2-5; possibly TRBD1 for D (6 bases). Germline CDR1 reads LNHDA; CDR2 reads SQIVND (reference sequence). The CDR3 consists of 13 residues. With 5 bases removed from V and 5 bases from J, the gap between germline ends came to 12 bases. Written as DNA, the CDR3 is TGTGCCAGTAGTGTAACAGGGTCGGAGACCCAGTACTTC. Residues: CASSVTGSETQYF.

Written as DNA, the CDR3 is TGTGCCAGCAGTGGCAGCCCAGGGACTAGCGGGGGCACAGATACGCAGTATTTT. Residues: CASSGSPGTSGGTDTQYF. The chain recombines TRBV6-4 with TRBJ2-3, with 13 bases fitting TRBD2. The ends lost 4 bases at V and 1 base at J; junction bases unmatched: 8. CDR1 and CDR2 from the germline V gene are MRHNA and SNTAGT. The length of the CDR3 is 18 residues.

This rearrangement joins TRBV7-9 to TRBJ2-7; tentatively, D is TRBD2 (5 bases). Germline CDR1 reads SEHNR; CDR2 reads FQNEAQ (reference sequence). This CDR3 has 12 residues. V gave up 4 bases and J gave up 4 bases, with 8 bases separating them. CDR3 sequence: CASSSSGYEQYF. The CDR3 coding sequence is TGTGCCAGCAGCTCCTCGGGGTACGAGCAGTACTTC.

The chain is built from TRBV7-8 and TRBJ2-7, with TRBD1 matching 8 bases. Per germline, CDR1 SGHVS and CDR2 FQNEAQ. V was clipped by 2 bases and J by 3 bases; unmatched bases: 6. The CDR3 covers 15 residues. The CDR3 region has the DNA TGTGCCAGCAGCTTATTGCAGGGGGCAGGCTACGAGCAGTACTTC. Translation gives CASSLLQGAGYEQYF.

The chain links TRBV14 to TRBJ2-3, with 8 bases identical to TRBD2. V was clipped by 5 bases and J by 0 bases; unmatched bases: 10. This CDR3 spans 17 amino acids. CDR1 and CDR2 (germline): SGHDN, FVKESK. CDR3 bases: TGTGCCAGCAGCGAACGGAGCGGGGGAACTAGCACAGATACGCAGTATTTT. This codes for CASSERSGGTSTDTQYF.

The CDR3 sequence: CASSQASGDTDTQYF. The CDR3 region has the DNA TGTGCCAGCAGCCAAGCTAGCGGAGACACAGATACGCAGTATTTT. The chain links TRBV4-2 to TRBJ2-3, with 7 positions matching TRBD2. J gave up 2 bases and V 1 base, and 3 bases lay outside the gene matches. The CDR3 length is 15 residues. The germline V gene has CDR1 LGHNA and CDR2 YNFKEQ.

The chain recombines TRBV30 with TRBJ2-1; 10 positions match TRBD1. Germline CDR1 reads GTSNPN; CDR2 reads SVGIG (reference sequence). The CDR3 has 12 amino acids. V lost 3 bases and J lost 14; bases outside the gene matches: 7. The CDR3 sequence is CAWSAEDRGEFF. Written as DNA, the CDR3 is TGTGCCTGGAGCGCCGAGGACAGGGGGGAGTTCTTC.

The chain recombines TRBV6-1 with TRBJ1-1; 10 bases match TRBD1. V was pared by 1 base and J by 13 bases, with 9 bases of the junction left unmatched. The CDR3 totals 14 residues. Per the germline V gene, CDR1 is MNHNS and CDR2 is SASEGT. The CDR3 DNA reads TGTGCCAGCAGTGAAGGGGTAACCGGGACAGGGGATTTCTTT. Amino acids: CASSEGVTGTGDFF.

The chain carries TRBV5-6 and TRBJ1-5, with a tentative D call TRBD1 (6 bases). The germline gives CDR1 SGHDT, CDR2 YYEEEE. The CDR3 extends over 13 amino acids. Trimming took off 2 bases at V and 4 bases at J, with 7 bases between the two ends. The CDR3 DNA sequence: TGTGCCAGCAGCTTACAGGGAAATCAGCCCCAGCATTTT. Protein sequence: CASSLQGNQPQHF.

The V call is TRBV30, the J call TRBJ1-3; D is perhaps TRBD1 (5 bases). The length of the CDR3 is 14 residues. V shed 0 bases and J shed 2 bases, with 8 bases lying between them. Germline values: CDR1 GTSNPN, CDR2 SVGIG (reference sequence). CDR3 bases: TGTGCCTGGAGTGTTTCGGGGGCTGGAAACACCATATATTTT. This translates into CAWSVSGAGNTIYF.

The gene calls are TRBV5-4 and TRBJ1-2; tentative D call: TRBD1 (5 bases). V was cut by 0 bases and J by 5 bases, with 17 bases left in between. The CDR3 runs 16 residues. CDR1 and CDR2 (germline): SGHNT, YYREEE (reference sequence). The CDR3 sequence is CASSLVGQGPGYGYTF. CDR3 sequence (DNA): TGTGCCAGCAGCTTGGTGGGGCAGGGCCCTGGATATGGCTACACCTTC.

The rearrangement joins TRBV29-1 to TRBJ2-4, with D possibly being TRBD1 (6 bases). V dropped 4 bases and J dropped 5 bases, with 9 bases sitting between them. Germline values: CDR1 SQVTM, CDR2 ANQGSEA. The CDR3 spans 12 residues. The chain's CDR3 is CSVASGENIQYF. DNA of the CDR3: TGCAGCGTTGCCTCAGGGGAAAACATTCAGTACTTC.

The J gene is TRBJ1-4, the V gene TRBV7-8; D not certain. The V gene's germline CDR1 is SGHVS and CDR2 FQNEAQ. This CDR3 region has 15 residues. V dropped 1 base and J dropped 5 bases, with 11 bases sitting between them. In DNA form, the CDR3 reads TGTGCCAGCAGCTTAGTTCTAGGTCAGAATGAAAAACTGTTTTTT. The encoded protein is CASSLVLGQNEKLFF. Supplemented by reference TRBV7-8 and TRBJ1-4, the full variable domain reads GAGVSQSPRYKVAKRGQDVALRCDPISGHVSLFWYQQALGQGPEFLTYFQNEAQLDKSGLPSDRFFAERPEGSVSTLKIQRTQQEDSAVYLCASSLVLGQNEKLFFGSGTQLSVL.

This chain links TRBV7-2 with TRBJ2-3, with 16 nucleotides matching TRBD2. CDR3 length: 17 residues. CDR1 is SGHTA and CDR2 is FQGNSA in the germline V gene. V dropped 2 bases and J dropped 5; count of bases not matched to a gene: 4. Written as DNA, the CDR3 is TGTGCCAGCAGCTTACAGGGGACTAGCGGGAGGGTAGATACGCAGTATTTT. Amino acid sequence: CASSLQGTSGRVDTQYF.

V gene TRBV6-5 combines with J gene TRBJ1-2; 12 bases are a match to TRBD1. Germline V gives CDR1 MNHEY, CDR2 SVGAGI. Unmatched junction bases numbered 14, after V lost 8 bases and J lost 10 bases. The CDR3 covers 15 residues. Here the CDR3 DNA reads TGTGCCAGCTTTAGGTCGGGACAGGGGGCTTTGGCCTACACCTTC. It specifies CASFRSGQGALAYTF.

The chain joins TRBV19 to TRBJ1-5; D may be TRBD1 (5 bases). This CDR3 is built from 14 residues. Germline assignment: CDR1 LNHDA and CDR2 SQIVND (reference sequence). Trimming stripped 4 bases from V and 2 bases from J, with 9 bases between. The CDR3 DNA is TGTGCCAGTAGTAGCACCAGGGGCAATCAGCCCCAGCATTTT. Its protein product is CASSSTRGNQPQHF.

The rearrangement links TRBV11-3 to TRBJ2-2; 8 nucleotides align to TRBD2. V shed 8 bases, J shed 4 bases, and the junction held 6 bases outside the gene matches. This CDR3 has 14 residues. Germline CDR1 and CDR2: SGHNT and YENEEA. As DNA, the CDR3 is TGTGCCAGCGGATCCGGGACTAGCACCGGGGAGCTGTTTTTT. It encodes CASGSGTSTGELFF.

This rearrangement joins TRBV28 to TRBJ1-5; TRBD1 matches 9 bases. There are 16 residues in the CDR3. Trimming cost V 2 bases and J 7 bases; bases outside gene matches: 9. Per the germline V gene, CDR1 is MDHEN and CDR2 is SYDVKM. The CDR3 here is CASSLTPGQGGQPQHF. In DNA, the CDR3 is TGTGCCAGCAGTTTAACCCCGGGACAGGGAGGACAGCCCCAGCATTTT.